Listed here are 9 T cell receptor beta chains from one sample, sequenced in a study of blood T cell repertoires in COVID-19. Clones were sequenced by immunoSEQ multiplex PCR, and TCRdb holds only the in-frame ones, with some missing. The table has fewer than 300,000 clones, around 84% seen once. The sample taken for sequencing was peripheral blood. The receptor set was obtained from a man aged 50 to 59 with COVID-19, enrolled during active disease.

This clone appeared a single time. This sequence joins TRBV27 and TRBJ1-5; no firm D call. The CDR3 is made up of 17 amino acids. Germline-derived CDR1 and CDR2 are MNHEY and SMNVEV (reference sequence). V was clipped by 7 bases and J by 0 bases, with 19 bases between them. In DNA form, the CDR3 reads TGTGCCAGCAAAGCGGCCCCAACACTTTATAGCAATCAGCCCCAGCATTTT. Amino acid sequence: CASKAAPTLYSNQPQHF.

This chain uses TRBV10-2 with TRBJ2-3; D perhaps matches TRBD1 (7 bases). The CDR3 covers 16 residues. V lost 3 bases and J 2 bases, leaving 15 bases between the germline ends. Germline-derived CDR1 and CDR2 are WSHSY and SAAADI. CDR3 protein: CASSEPRRGLTDTQYF. CDR3 coding DNA: TGCGCCAGCAGTGAACCGCGGAGGGGGCTCACAGATACGCAGTATTTT.

The chain has TRBV5-1 and TRBJ2-7; 10 positions match TRBD2. CDR1 and CDR2 (germline): SGHRS, YFSETQ. V trimming: 3 bases; J trimming: 3 bases; junction bases outside the gene matches: 3. This CDR3 spans 14 amino acids. CDR3 amino acids: CASSSGTSVYEQYF. The DNA for the CDR3 is TGCGCCAGCAGCTCCGGGACTAGCGTCTACGAGCAGTACTTC.

The V call is TRBV27, the J call TRBJ2-5; D possibly corresponds to TRBD1 (6 bases). V lost 6 bases to trimming and J lost 3 bases, with 11 bases between them. The CDR3 loop spans 13 amino acids. Germline CDR1 reads MNHEY; CDR2 reads SMNVEV (reference sequence). CDR3: CASRTGFKETQYF. CDR3 coding DNA: TGTGCCAGCAGAACAGGGTTTAAAGAGACCCAGTACTTC.

This clone was observed once. The rearrangement joins TRBV27 to TRBJ1-6; 9 positions agree with TRBD1. The CDR3 loop spans 15 amino acids. V lost 5 bases to trimming and J lost 8 bases; unmatched junction nucleotides: 7. Germline assignment: CDR1 MNHEY and CDR2 SMNVEV (reference sequence). This chain's CDR3 is CASSPRTGVHSPLHF. CDR3 sequence (DNA): TGTGCCAGCAGTCCCAGGACAGGGGTACATTCACCCCTCCACTTT.

The rearrangement joins TRBV12-5 to TRBJ2-3; D possibly corresponds to TRBD2 (6 bases). Germline values: CDR1 LGHNT, CDR2 FRNRAP. The CDR3 has 12 amino acids. Trimming shortened V by 10 bases and J by 8 bases, and 16 bases separated the two germline ends. In DNA form, the CDR3 reads TGTGCTACGGGGTTTTCAGCGGGTACGCAGTATTTT. The encoded protein is CATGFSAGTQYF.

The gene calls are TRBV6-5 and TRBJ1-3, with 9 bases aligning to TRBD1. Germline CDR1 is MNHEY and CDR2 is SVGAGI. With V trimmed by 8 bases and J by 8 bases, 13 bases remained unmatched. This CDR3 is 15 amino acids long. CDR3 protein: CASLLTGGPRDTIYF. The DNA for the CDR3 is TGTGCCAGCCTCCTAACAGGGGGCCCCAGGGACACCATATATTTT.

This clone was recorded only once. The V and J genes are TRBV3-1 (or the pseudogene TRBV3-2) and TRBJ2-1; 10 bases are a match to TRBD2. This CDR3 contains 15 residues. With 5 bases clipped from V and 5 bases from J, the junction kept 6 bases outside the gene matches. Germline CDR1 LGHDT, CDR2 YNNKEL (reference sequence). In DNA form, the CDR3 reads TGTGCCAGCAGCAACCTAGCGGGAGTACACAATGAGCAGTTCTTC. Protein: CASSNLAGVHNEQFF.

The V gene is TRBV21-1, the J gene TRBJ2-3; no check of the table's D call, TRBD2, against the DNA was made. TRBV21-1 is given as a pseudogene. CDR3 length: 17 residues. In DNA form, the CDR3 reads TGTGCCAGCAGCAAAGGCTTCGGTAGCGGGAGAGCAGATACGCAGTATTTT. Its protein is CASSKGFGSGRADTQYF.